This T cell receptor beta chain was retrieved from a study of T cells in Graves' hyperthyroidism and ophthalmopathy. General observations from the study: For ophthalmopathy, model prediction preceded onset by a median around 7 months.

There are a few counts of this clonotype. The target antigen is unknown. Absence of ophthalmopathy progression within 18 months defined stable Graves' hyperthyroidism. Diagnostic assessment was based on clinical symptoms, serum thyroxine and TRAb, thyroid ultrasound and orbital computed tomography. Germline V gene data show CDR1 as SGHRS and CDR2 as YFSETQ. J was trimmed by 2 bases and V by 1 base; bases with no gene match: 7. This CDR3 is built from 18 residues. There were TCR beta CDR3 regions amplified from RNA transcripts. RT-PCR in the first round (using the HTBI primer set) targeted the TCR CDR3. TCRdb called the multiplex PCR reads again in MiXCR, with one record for every CDR3 protein. The table includes fewer than 600,000 distinct CDR3 sequences, around 15% detected once.

V gene TRBV5-1 combines with J gene TRBJ2-5; the match to TRBD2 covers 14 bases. The sequencing input was blood. This clonotype was obtained from a woman aged 40 to 50 with Graves' hyperthyroidism. The CDR3: CASSLTGTSGSGQETQYF. The CDR3 nucleotides read TGCGCCAGCAGCTTGACCGGGACTAGCGGGAGTGGGCAAGAGACCCAGTACTTC.